Listed below are T cell receptor beta chains from one sample, sequenced in a study of blood T cell repertoires in COVID-19. The repertoire was sequenced with immunoSEQ multiplex PCR; TCRdb's copy has only in-frame clones and lacks some. In the table there are 200,000 to 250,000 clones, 88% of which are singletons. Specimen: PBMCs or T cells enriched from blood (not recorded which). The receptors derive from a woman in her 50s with acute COVID-19. Both conserved end residues are part of each CDR3. The D gene is left open where the match is weak. Only part of the rows carry a size: once, few, many, or a class if the clone is expanded.

j_gene | len | d_gene | abundance | v_gene | CDR3nt | CDR3aa
TRBJ1-1 | 14 | TRBD1 | . | TRBV7-9 | TGTGCCAGCAGCTCACAGGGGAATGGAAATGAAGCTTTCTTT | CASSSQGNGNEAFF
TRBJ2-2 | 13 | . | . | TRBV7-3 | TGTGCCAGCAGCTTACTTTACGGCGGGGAGCTGTTTTTT | CASSLLYGGELFF
TRBJ2-7 | 16 | . | . | TRBV18 | TGTGCCAGCTCACCATCACAGGCCTCACTCTCCTACGAGCAGTACTTC | CASSPSQASLSYEQYF
TRBJ2-4 | 13 | . | . | TRBV12-3/TRBV12-4 | TGTGCCAGCGGTCGGGAAAGGAAAAACATTCAGTACTTC | CASGRERKNIQYF
TRBJ2-5 | 15 | . | . | TRBV5-1 | TGCGCCAGCAGCTTGAAGGCCCCAACGGGAAAGACCCAGTACTTC | CASSLKAPTGKTQYF
TRBJ2-7 | 14 | . | . | TRBV5-6 | TGTGCCAGCAGCTTGGCAGGGGTCCCCTACGAGCAGTACTTC | CASSLAGVPYEQYF
TRBJ1-1 | 15 | TRBD1 | . | TRBV11-1 | TGTGCCAGCAGCTTAGGGGGACAGCTGAACACTGAAGCTTTCTTT | CASSLGGQLNTEAFF
TRBJ2-2 | 16 | TRBD2 | . | TRBV5-1 | TGCGCCAGCAGCAGACTAGCGGGGATCAACACCGGGGAGCTGTTTTTT | CASSRLAGINTGELFF
TRBJ2-2 | 16 | . | . | TRBV7-3 | TGTGCCAGCAGCTTAAGGAGGGTGTATAGAACCGGGGAGCTGTTTTTT | CASSLRRVYRTGELFF
TRBJ2-7 | 13 | TRBD1 | . | TRBV11-2 | TGTGCCAGCAGCCCAGACAGGGGCTACGAGCAGTACTTC | CASSPDRGYEQYF
TRBJ2-5 | 15 | TRBD2 | once | TRBV9 | TGTGCCAGCAGCGCCCGATTAGCGGGGGAGGAGACCCAGTACTTC | CASSARLAGEETQYF
TRBJ1-4 | 16 | . | . | TRBV7-9 | TGTGCCAGCAGTTATATGACCGGGATCCTTAATGAAAAACTGTTTTTT | CASSYMTGILNEKLFF
TRBJ2-1 | 15 | TRBD2 | . | TRBV5-1 | TGCGCCAGCAGCTTGGGGGCGGGAGACGAGGGAGAGCAGTTCTTC | CASSLGAGDEGEQFF
TRBJ1-2 | 15 | . | . | TRBV7-9 | TGTGCCAGCAGCTTAACCGAGCAAGAGAACTATGGCTACACCTTC | CASSLTEQENYGYTF
TRBJ2-3 | 16 | TRBD1 | . | TRBV9 | TGTGCCAGCACCCCGTCGGGACAGACTAACACAGATACGCAGTATTTT | CASTPSGQTNTDTQYF
TRBJ2-6 | 14 | . | . | TRBV6-5 | TGTGCCAGCAGTTACTCGTCAGGGGCCAACGTCCTGACTTTC | CASSYSSGANVLTF
TRBJ2-2 | 16 | TRBD2 | . | TRBV9 | TGTGCCAGCAGCGTAGGCGGGGGTACGAACACCGGGGAGCTGTTTTTT | CASSVGGGTNTGELFF
TRBJ1-2 | 16 | TRBD1 | . | TRBV27 | TGTGCCAGCAGTTTATCGGGACAGGGGTTGGTCAGTGGCTACACCTTC | CASSLSGQGLVSGYTF
TRBJ2-1 | 16 | TRBD2 | . | TRBV7-2 | TGTGCCAGCACACCGGGAGGGACTAGCTCCTACAATGAGCAGTTCTTC | CASTPGGTSSYNEQFF
TRBJ2-3 | 15 | . | . | TRBV3-1/TRBV3-2 | TGTGCCAGCAGCCATTTGGCGCAGGGTGCAGATACGCAGTATTTT | CASSHLAQGADTQYF
TRBJ2-1 | 16 | TRBD2 | few | TRBV28 | TGTGCCCGAGTCGACATGGGCGGTGCGGGAGTTAATGAGCAGTTCTTC | CARVDMGGAGVNEQFF
TRBJ2-1 | 16 | TRBD2 | . | TRBV7-3 | TGTGCCAGCAGCTTAATGGCCGGGACTAGCCGCAATGAGCAGTTCTTC | CASSLMAGTSRNEQFF
TRBJ2-7 | 13 | . | . | TRBV27 | TGTGCCAGCAGGGATCGACAGTCCTACGAGCAGTACTTC | CASRDRQSYEQYF
TRBJ2-1 | 14 | . | . | TRBV2 | TGTGCCAGCAGTGACCAAGTAGCGAAGAATGAGCAGTTCTTC | CASSDQVAKNEQFF